These 13 T cell receptor beta chains share one sample of origin, sequenced in a study of primary melanoma T cells and metastatic recurrence. Some clones are missing from TCRdb's copy, which holds only in-frame ones; the method was immunoSEQ multiplex PCR. Altogether about 220 clones are present, around 93% being singletons, with the ten largest covering around 12%. Sequenced: melanoma tumor tissue. Receptors were obtained from a human donor with melanoma.

Comments on this clone: One end of the junction does not line up with germline, which may come from a read error. A base in the sequence is ambiguous or unread; the matching residue is shown as X. The chain links TRBV25-1 to TRBJ1-1; D is ambiguous. The length of the CDR3 is 13 residues. The germline V gene encodes CDR1 MGHDK and CDR2 SYGVNS. In DNA form, the CDR3 reads TGTGYCAGCAGTGGGCCCCAGAGGACTGAAGCTTTCTTT. Translating it yields CXSSGPQRTEAFF.

The rearrangement links TRBV6-8 to TRBJ2-1, with D possibly TRBD1 on 6 matching bases. Germline loops: CDR1 MNHGY, CDR2 SAAAGT. Trimming removed 6 bases from V and 10 bases from J, with 22 bases in between. This CDR3 comprises 15 residues. The CDR3 loop is CASRTATPLRGEQFF. The CDR3 DNA is TGTGCCAGCAGAACCGCAACCCCGCTAAGGGGGGAGCAGTTCTTC.

The rearrangement uses TRBV11-3 and TRBJ2-3, with 10 bases aligning to TRBD2. Germline CDR1 is SGHNT and CDR2 is YENEEA. V lost 4 bases, J lost 0 bases, and 1 base stayed unmatched. This CDR3 comprises 15 residues. The CDR3 DNA follows: TGTGCCAGCAGCTCACTAGCGGGGAGCACAGATACGCAGTATTTT. Its protein is CASSSLAGSTDTQYF. The whole variable domain, remainder taken from reference TRBV11-3 and TRBJ2-3, is EAGVVQSPRYKIIEKKQPVAFWCNPISGHNTLYWYLQNLGQGPELLIRYENEEAVDDSQLPKDRFSAERLKGVDSTLKIQPAELGDSAVYLCASSSLAGSTDTQYFGPGTRLTVL.

This rearrangement joins TRBV19 to TRBJ2-7; D possibly corresponds to TRBD2 (6 bases). There are 13 residues in the CDR3. The ends were cut back, 6 bases at V and 0 bases at J, with 9 bases in the middle. Germline V gives CDR1 LNHDA, CDR2 SQIVND (reference sequence). CDR3 DNA sequence: TGTGCCAGTAGGTTAGCGGACTCCTACGAGCAGTACTTC. Translated: CASRLADSYEQYF.

As concerns this clone: Its ends do not fully match the called genes, so a read error is possible. The chain employs TRBV6-8 and TRBJ1-6; 7 positions match TRBD1. The length of the CDR3 is 17 residues. Germline V lookup: CDR1 MNHGY, CDR2 SAAAGT. The CDR3 region is CAISSPGQSSYNSPLHF. As DNA, the CDR3 is TGTGCCATCAGTTCCCCGGGACAGAGCTCCTATAATTCACCCCTCCACTTT.

V and J are TRBV11-3 and TRBJ2-3, with D tentatively TRBD2 (6 bases). The CDR3 has 15 residues. Trimming removed 7 bases from V and 1 base from J, with 15 bases in between. CDR1 is SGHNT and CDR2 is YENEEA in the germline V gene. The CDR3 is CASNRGSTRTDTQYF. Here the CDR3 DNA reads TGTGCCAGCAACCGGGGGAGTACTCGCACAGATACGCAGTATTTT.

The chain combines TRBV11-3 with TRBJ1-1, with D possibly being TRBD1 (5 bases). V lost 3 bases, J lost 4 bases, and 12 bases lay in between. CDR1 SGHNT and CDR2 YENEEA come from the germline V gene. The CDR3 is 14 residues long. This chain's CDR3 is CASSLEGPGTEAFF. The CDR3, as DNA: TGTGCCAGCAGCTTGGAGGGGCCGGGCACTGAAGCTTTCTTT.

The rearrangement links TRBV30 to TRBJ2-7; TRBD1 matches 8 bases. CDR1 is GTSNPN, CDR2 SVGIG, per germline (reference sequence). The CDR3 loop spans 14 amino acids. V shed 5 bases, J shed 0 bases, and the junction held 6 bases outside the gene matches. The CDR3 spells CAWGQGINSYEQYF. CDR3 nucleotides: TGTGCCTGGGGACAGGGAATCAACTCCTACGAGCAGTACTTC. The whole variable domain, remainder taken from reference TRBV30 and TRBJ2-7, is SQTIHQWPATLVQPVGSPLSLECTVEGTSNPNLYWYRQAAGRGLQLLFYSVGIGQISSEVPQNLSASRPQDRQFILSSKKLLLSDSGFYLCAWGQGINSYEQYFGPGTRLTVT.

This clone was counted only a few times. The chain links TRBV6-8 to TRBJ2-6; 8 bases are shared with TRBD1. Per the germline V gene, CDR1 is MNHGY and CDR2 is SAAAGT. Unmatched junction bases numbered 13, after V lost 0 bases and J lost 0 bases. The CDR3 is 21 amino acids. CDR3 amino acids: CASSYSGTDRGRHSGANVLTF. In nucleotides, the CDR3 is TGTGCCAGCAGTTACTCGGGGACCGACAGGGGACGGCACTCTGGGGCCAACGTCCTGACTTTC.

On this clone: One end of the junction is discordant with germline, which a read error may explain. One or more nucleotides could not be called with certainty, so the encoded amino acid is given as X. The rearrangement links TRBV19 to TRBJ2-7; D is unclear. CDR3 size: 11 residues. Germline lookup yields CDR1 LNHDA and CDR2 SQIVND (reference sequence). CDR3 region: CXSSISDEQYF. Here the CDR3 DNA reads TGTGYCAGTAGCATCAGCGACGAGCAGTACTTC.

V and J are TRBV29-1 and TRBJ2-2, with unresolved D. The CDR3 contains 13 residues. In germline, CDR1 is SQVTM, CDR2 ANQGSEA. Trimming took off 4 bases at V and 1 base at J, with 7 bases between the two ends. CDR3 sequence: CSVVAGNTGELFF. The CDR3, as DNA: TGCAGCGTTGTCGCTGGGAACACCGGGGAGCTGTTTTTT.

This clone was observed a single time. One end of the junction varies from germline; a read error may be responsible. The chain is built from TRBV6-8 and TRBJ2-7; 7 nucleotides align to TRBD2. The CDR3 is 14 amino acids. Germline V lookup: CDR1 MNHGY, CDR2 SAAAGT. CDR3 amino acids: CAISAVGGSYEQYF. The CDR3, as DNA: TGTGCCATCAGTGCTGTCGGGGGGAGCTACGAGCAGTACTTC.

The chain employs TRBV23-1 and TRBJ2-2, with D possibly TRBD2 on 5 matching bases. TRBV23-1 is marked as an open reading frame, function uncertain. The CDR3 runs 17 residues. Trimming pared 9 bases from V and 5 bases from J, leaving 25 bases between. As DNA, the CDR3 is TGCGCCAGTAGCCAAGATCCGGTAGCGACCGGGACCGGGGAGCTGTTTTTT. This translates into CASSQDPVATGTGELFF.